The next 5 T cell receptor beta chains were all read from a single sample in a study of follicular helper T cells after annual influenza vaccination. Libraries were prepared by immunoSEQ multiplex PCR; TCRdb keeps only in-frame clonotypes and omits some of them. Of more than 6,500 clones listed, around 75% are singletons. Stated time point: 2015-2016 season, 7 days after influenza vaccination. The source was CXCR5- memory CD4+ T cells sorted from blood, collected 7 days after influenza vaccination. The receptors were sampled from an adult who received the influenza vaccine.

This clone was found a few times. The CDR3: CAPEGQETYEQYF. Here the CDR3 DNA reads TGTGCCCCAGAGGGGCAGGAGACCTACGAGCAGTACTTC. The V and J genes are TRBV6-6 and TRBJ2-7; D is possibly TRBD1 or TRBD2 (5 bases each). The V end lost 11 bases, the J end lost 2 bases, and 16 bases lay between the germline ends. The germline V gene has CDR1 MNHNY and CDR2 SVGAGI (reference sequence). This CDR3 has 13 residues.

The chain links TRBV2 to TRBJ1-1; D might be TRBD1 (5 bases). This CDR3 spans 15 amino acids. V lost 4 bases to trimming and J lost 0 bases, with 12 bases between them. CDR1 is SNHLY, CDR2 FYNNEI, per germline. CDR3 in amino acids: CASSAQETMNTEAFF. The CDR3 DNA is TGTGCCAGCAGTGCACAGGAGACCATGAACACTGAAGCTTTCTTT.

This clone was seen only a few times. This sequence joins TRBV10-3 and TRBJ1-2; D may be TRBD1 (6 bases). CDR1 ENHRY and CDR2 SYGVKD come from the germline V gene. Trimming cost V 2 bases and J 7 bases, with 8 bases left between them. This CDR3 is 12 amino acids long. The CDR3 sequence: CAISETGSGYTF. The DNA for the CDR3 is TGTGCCATCAGTGAGACAGGGTCTGGCTACACCTTC.

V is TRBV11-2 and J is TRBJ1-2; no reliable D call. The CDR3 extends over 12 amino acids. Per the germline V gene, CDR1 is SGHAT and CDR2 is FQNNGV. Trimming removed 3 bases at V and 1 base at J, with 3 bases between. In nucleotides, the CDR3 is TGTGCCAGCAGCTTGTTTAACTATGGCTACACCTTC. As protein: CASSLFNYGYTF.

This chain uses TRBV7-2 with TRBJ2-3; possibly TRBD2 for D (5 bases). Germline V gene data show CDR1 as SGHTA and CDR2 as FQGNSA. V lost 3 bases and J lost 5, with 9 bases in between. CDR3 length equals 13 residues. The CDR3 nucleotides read TGTGCCAGCAGCTTGAACGAGGGAGATACGCAGTATTTT. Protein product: CASSLNEGDTQYF.